This T cell receptor (beta chain) was identified during a study of blood T cell repertoires in COVID-19. Study overall: Samples of COVID-19 (acute and convalescent) were obtained from the United States, Italy and Spain. In each case, the material was cDNA or gDNA derived from T cells, B-cell-depleted T cells, or PBMCs.

Participant age was about 18 to 95 years, and participants resided in roughly 25 US areas. Participant-reported clinical history was the basis for cohort assignment. Measured with immunoSEQ multiplex PCR; TCRdb has only the in-frame clones, and not every one. Of around 300,000 clones listed, almost 90% were seen once; the top ten hold 3.5% to 4.5%. This clone has a single count. Trimming took 7 bases from V and 3 from J; bases not matched to a gene: 7. Per the germline V gene, CDR1 is MDHEN and CDR2 is SYDVKM. The CDR3 has 14 residues. The clonotype was recovered from a woman between 18 and 30 years old with acute COVID-19. The chain has TRBV28 and TRBJ2-7, with 9 bases fitting TRBD1. The sample was PBMCs or T cells enriched from blood (not recorded which). This CDR3 reads CASTRTGVHYEQYF. Here the CDR3 DNA reads TGTGCCAGCACCCGGACAGGGGTGCACTACGAGCAGTACTTC.